In its sample, the clone carrying this T cell receptor (beta chain) was seen a few times. Antigen unknown. Sequenced by immunoSEQ multiplex PCR; TCRdb stores in-frame clones only, minus some. The top ten clones hold 6.9% of a sample with roughly 70,000 clones, more than 70% of them seen once. Researchers took blood at baseline, on cycle 4 day 1, and on cycle 7 day 1. This CDR3 has 13 amino acids. Trimming removed 4 bases from V and 1 base from J, with 8 bases in between. Germline V gene sequence: CDR1 MGHRA, CDR2 YSYEKL. This record comes from a study of OX40 agonist ivuxolimab in advanced cancers. Study at large: Patients were dosed with the agonistic anti-OX40 (CD134) antibody ivuxolimab.

Findings and caveats of the study: Expanded peripheral T-cell antigen specificity went undetermined. At 0.1 to 3.0 mg/kg, clonal expansion of CD4+ and CD8+ blood T cells had occurred by week 6.

The chain couples TRBV4-1 to TRBJ2-7, with a weak D call TRBD1 (6 bases). This material consisted of CD4+ or CD8+ T cells sorted from blood, taken in a trial of the OX40 agonist ivuxolimab. This TCR was recovered from an adult with an advanced solid tumor such as melanoma, head and neck, liver or kidney cancer. The CDR3 loop reads CASSPGQSYEQYF. In nucleotides, the CDR3 is TGCGCCAGCAGCCCTGGACAGTCCTACGAGCAGTACTTC.